This entry lists 21 T cell receptor beta chains sequenced from one sample in a study of human T cells and chemical hapten exposure. TCRdb re-analysed the RACE reads in MiXCR, keeping a single row per CDR3 protein. The table shows roughly 120,000 distinct CDR3 sequences, with around an eighth occurring only once. Indicated time point: pre-sensitization, week 0. Noted treatment: therapeutic diphenylcyclopropenone sensitization with weekly scalp DPC. The sample in question was whole blood, obtained in connection with sensitization to the hapten diphenylcyclopropenone (DPC). These receptors all come from a young woman with alopecia areata. Some clones in this sample may be carry-over from other donors' samples.

This sequence joins TRBV4-3 and TRBJ2-7; D is perhaps TRBD1 (5 bases). This CDR3 spans 16 amino acids. CDR1 is LGHNA and CDR2 is YSLEER in the germline V gene. V was pared by 4 bases and J by 0 bases, with 16 bases between. CDR3 sequence reads: CASSRDHRPSSYEQYF. CDR3 nucleotide sequence: TGCGCCAGCAGCCGTGACCACAGGCCCTCCTCCTACGAGCAGTACTTC.

This clonotype has just a few counts. This chain joins TRBV7-2 and TRBJ2-3; TRBD2 matches 11 bases. There are 18 residues in the CDR3. V was clipped by 5 bases and J by 0 bases; unmatched bases: 10. Germline loops: CDR1 SGHTA, CDR2 FQGNSA. DNA of the CDR3: TGTGCCAGCAGCCCGCCGACTAGCGGGGCCCTAAGCACAGATACGCAGTATTTT. It specifies CASSPPTSGALSTDTQYF.

In this sample, this clonotype turned up a few times. This chain links TRBV6-2 or TRBV6-3 with TRBJ1-6, with D uncertain. Trimming stripped 6 bases from V and 7 bases from J, with 7 bases between. Germline loops: CDR1 MNHEY, CDR2 SVGEGT. The CDR3 has 12 amino acids. The CDR3 region has the DNA TGTGCCAGCAGCCGTCAAAATTCACCCCTCCACTTT. Its protein product is CASSRQNSPLHF.

This clonotype was detected only a few times. The chain couples TRBV7-2 to TRBJ1-1; D remains ambiguous. CDR1 SGHTA and CDR2 FQGNSA come from the germline V gene. V was trimmed by 5 bases and J by 8 bases, leaving 15 bases between them. CDR3 length: 13 residues. CDR3: CASSKGRGLEAFF. The CDR3 bases are TGTGCCAGCAGCAAAGGACGGGGATTGGAAGCTTTCTTT.

There are a few counts of this clonotype. Because the CDR3's place on the DNA is in doubt, the DNA is left out and the CDR3 is given as listed by TCRdb. The chain joins TRBV7-5 to TRBJ2-1; the table's D gene call, TRBD1, was not cross checked with the DNA. TRBV7-5 is a recognized pseudogene. The CDR3 sequence runs 18 residues, both termini included. The CDR3 loop is CISVPEAEQGYRLNEQFF.

This clonotype has ten or more counts. The chain has TRBV6-5 and TRBJ1-5; 9 bases agree with TRBD1. CDR3 length: 15 residues. Trimming removed 5 bases from V and 3 bases from J; junction bases left unmatched: 5. Germline V gene data show CDR1 as MNHEY and CDR2 as SVGAGI. Here the CDR3 DNA reads TGTGCCAGCAGTCCGACAGGGGGGAACAATCAGCCCCAGCATTTT. Protein product: CASSPTGGNNQPQHF.

There are a few counts of this clonotype. The J gene is TRBJ2-7, the V gene TRBV2, with no clear D. Germline V gene sequence: CDR1 SNHLY, CDR2 FYNNEI. Trimming took off 5 bases at V and 3 bases at J, with 5 bases between the two ends. The CDR3 runs 11 residues. The chain's CDR3 is CASSSVYEQYF. The CDR3 DNA sequence: TGTGCCAGCAGTTCGGTCTACGAGCAGTACTTC.

This clonotype was seen ten or more times. The genes are TRBV11-2 and TRBJ1-2; D not certain. CDR3 size: 13 residues. V was cut by 5 bases and J by 2 bases, with 9 bases left in between. Germline CDR1 and CDR2: SGHAT and FQNNGV. Here the CDR3 reads CASSPDGNYGYTF. The CDR3 DNA reads TGTGCCAGCAGCCCGGACGGGAACTATGGCTACACCTTC.

With respect to this clonotype: A much more abundant neighbour one base away suggests this may be a read error. The J gene is TRBJ2-5, the V gene TRBV25-1; the match to TRBD1 covers 10 bases. The CDR3 consists of 16 residues. The germline CDR1 and CDR2 sequences are MGHDK and SYGVNS. For the CDR3, the DNA is TGTGCCAGCAGTGAAGGGGACAGGGGTTTGCAAGAGTCCCAGTACTTC. This encodes CASSEGDRGLQESQYF.

This clonotype was counted only a few times. The rearrangement joins TRBV6-1 to TRBJ2-1; the D gene could be TRBD1 or TRBD2 (6 bases each). Per the germline V gene, CDR1 is MNHNS and CDR2 is SASEGT. CDR3 size: 14 residues. Trimming removed 5 bases from V and 2 bases from J, with 10 bases in between. The CDR3 here is CASSWRDTYNEQFF. In nucleotides, the CDR3 is TGTGCCAGCAGTTGGAGGGACACCTACAATGAGCAGTTCTTC.

This clonotype was found many times. This rearrangement joins TRBV4-3 to TRBJ1-5; the D is unclear. From germline, CDR1 is LGHNA and CDR2 YSLEER. This CDR3 is 15 amino acids long. Trimming pared 0 bases from V and 0 bases from J, leaving 6 bases between. CDR3 coding DNA: TGCGCCAGCAGCCAAGAGCCGTATAGCAATCAGCCCCAGCATTTT. Its protein product is CASSQEPYSNQPQHF.

J is TRBJ2-7 and V is TRBV27; 11 nucleotides match TRBD2. This CDR3 comprises 16 residues. CDR1 and CDR2 (germline): MNHEY, SMNVEV (reference sequence). Germline trimming cut 4 bases from V and 2 bases from J; bases unmatched to any gene: 7. The DNA of the CDR3 is TGTGCCAGCAGTTCTCCACAGGGACTAGCGGCCTACGAGCAGTACTTC. Translated: CASSSPQGLAAYEQYF.

The chain uses TRBV9 and TRBJ2-5; D remains ambiguous. V was pared by 0 bases and J by 5 bases, with 14 bases between. The germline CDR1 and CDR2 sequences are SGDLS and YYNGEE. The CDR3 spans 15 residues. The CDR3 is CASSVEVGVLETQYF. CDR3 coding DNA: TGTGCCAGCAGCGTAGAAGTTGGCGTACTGGAGACCCAGTACTTC.

At least ten counts were recorded for this clonotype. V gene TRBV20-1 combines with J gene TRBJ2-5; a weak D match, TRBD2 (7 bases). V lost 3 bases and J lost 2, with 13 bases in between. This CDR3 is 14 amino acids long. Germline lookup yields CDR1 DFQATT and CDR2 SNEGSKA (reference sequence). This CDR3 reads CSARAGDNQETQYF. The CDR3 DNA sequence: TGCAGTGCTAGGGCGGGGGACAATCAAGAGACCCAGTACTTC.

The sample holds a few counts of this clonotype. V and J are TRBV20-1 and TRBJ1-1; possible D gene TRBD1, 5 bases. The V gene's germline CDR1 is DFQATT and CDR2 SNEGSKA (reference sequence). V was shortened by 3 bases and J by 4 bases, with 9 bases between the two germline ends. The CDR3 is 12 amino acids. CDR3 sequence reads: CSARAGPTEAFF. The CDR3 DNA follows: TGCAGTGCTAGGGCGGGACCCACTGAAGCTTTCTTT.

The chain couples TRBV7-2 to TRBJ1-3, with 10 nucleotides matching TRBD1. This CDR3 region has 15 residues. Germline loops: CDR1 SGHTA, CDR2 FQGNSA. V lost 4 bases, J lost 7 bases, and 7 bases stayed unmatched. CDR3 DNA sequence: TGTGCCAGCAGCTCAGCCGGGACAGGGGAGAACACCATATATTTT. Amino acid sequence: CASSSAGTGENTIYF.

The CDR3 DNA sequence: TGTGCCAGCAGCTTAGAAAGGCGGAATGAGCAGTTCTTC. It specifies CASSLERRNEQFF. V and J are TRBV7-2 and TRBJ2-1; no clear D gene. The CDR3 spans 13 residues. Germline V CDR1 and CDR2: SGHTA, FQGNSA. V lost 1 base and J 7 bases, leaving 8 bases between the germline ends.

V is TRBV7-3 and J is TRBJ2-2, with D perhaps matching TRBD2 (5 bases). The CDR3 is made up of 11 amino acids. Trimming left V 5 bases short and J 7 bases short, with 5 bases between. The V gene's germline CDR1 is SGHTA and CDR2 FQGTGA. The CDR3 DNA reads TGTGCCAGCAGCCGGGACGGGGAGCTGTTTTTT. It yields the protein CASSRDGELFF.

This clonotype was detected only a few times. The chain combines TRBV4-3 with TRBJ2-3; D is possibly TRBD2 (7 bases). V lost 2 bases and J lost 9, with 12 bases in between. Germline loops: CDR1 LGHNA, CDR2 YSLEER. The CDR3 runs to 13 residues. In DNA form, the CDR3 reads TGCGCCAGCAGCCAAAGGGAGGGGGGGACGCAGTATTTT. Translating gives CASSQREGGTQYF.

This clonotype occurred many times. This sequence joins TRBV29-1 and TRBJ1-1; D is uncertain. Per germline, CDR1 SQVTM and CDR2 ANQGSEA. This CDR3 contains 11 residues. With 6 bases removed from V and 1 base from J, the gap between germline ends came to 6 bases. DNA for the CDR3: TGCAGCGTCGCAGAGAACACTGAAGCTTTCTTT. Protein sequence: CSVAENTEAFF.

This clonotype has only a few counts. The chain carries TRBV30 and TRBJ1-2; D is uncertain. Germline V CDR1 and CDR2: GTSNPN, SVGIG (reference sequence). Trimming cost V 1 base and J 2 bases, with 8 bases left between them. CDR3 length: 13 residues. The CDR3: CAWSGLLNYGYTF. The DNA for the CDR3 is TGTGCCTGGAGTGGGCTGCTGAACTATGGCTACACCTTC.